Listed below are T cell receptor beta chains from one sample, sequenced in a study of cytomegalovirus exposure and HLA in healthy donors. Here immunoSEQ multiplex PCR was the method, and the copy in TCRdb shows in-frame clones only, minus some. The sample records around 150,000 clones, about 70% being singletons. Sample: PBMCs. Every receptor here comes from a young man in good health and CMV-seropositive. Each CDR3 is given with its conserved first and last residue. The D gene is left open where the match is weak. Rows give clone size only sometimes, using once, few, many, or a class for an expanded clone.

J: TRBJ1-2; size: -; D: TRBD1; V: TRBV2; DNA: TGTGCCAGCAGTGAAGACAGGGGGCTAGATGGCTACACCTTC; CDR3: CASSEDRGLDGYTF
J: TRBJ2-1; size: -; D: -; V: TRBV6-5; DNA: TGTGCCAGCAGTTCCTACGGGGTTAATGAGCAGTTCTTC; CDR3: CASSSYGVNEQFF
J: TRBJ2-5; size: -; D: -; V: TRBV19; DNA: TGTGCCAGTAGTCCTTGGAGAGTGGATCAAGAGACCCAGTACTTC; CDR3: CASSPWRVDQETQYF
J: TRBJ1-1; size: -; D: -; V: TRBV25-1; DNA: TGTGCCAGCAGTGAGCAGGCAGCAGCGGCTGAAGCTTTCTTT; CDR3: CASSEQAAAAEAFF
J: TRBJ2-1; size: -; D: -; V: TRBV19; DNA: TGTGCCAGTACCAGGACAGCGACGTCCTACAATGAGCAGTTCTTC; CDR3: CASTRTATSYNEQFF
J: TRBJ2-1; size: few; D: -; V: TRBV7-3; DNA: TGTGCCAGCAGCCGGGGGCGGCGGGAGTCCTCCTACAATGAGCAGTTCTTC; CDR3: CASSRGRRESSYNEQFF
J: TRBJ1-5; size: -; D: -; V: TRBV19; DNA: TGTGCCAGTACCCAGGGACTGTTAAATCAGCCCCAGCATTTT; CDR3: CASTQGLLNQPQHF
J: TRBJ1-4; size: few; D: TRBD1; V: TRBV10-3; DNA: TGTGCCATCAGTGACAGGACAGGGACTAATGAAAAACTGTTTTTT; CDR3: CAISDRTGTNEKLFF
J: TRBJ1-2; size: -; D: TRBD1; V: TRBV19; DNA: TGTGCCAGTAGTATAGGGGACAGGGATCATGGCTACACCTTC; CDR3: CASSIGDRDHGYTF
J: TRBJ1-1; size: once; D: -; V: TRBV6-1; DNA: TGTGCCAGCAGTGAAGAAGGCGGGGGGGTTGAAGCTTTCTTT; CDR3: CASSEEGGGVEAFF
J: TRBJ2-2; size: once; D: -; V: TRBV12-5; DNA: TGTGCTAGTGGTACCAAACGCTCGATCTCGGTTGGGGAGCTGTTTTTT; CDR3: CASGTKRSISVGELFF
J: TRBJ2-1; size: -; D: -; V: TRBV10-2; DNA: TGCGCCAGCAGTGATTGGGGGGTCAATGAGCAGTTCTTC; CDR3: CASSDWGVNEQFF
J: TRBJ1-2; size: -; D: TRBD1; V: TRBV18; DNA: TGTGCCAGCTCACCGGGACAGAGAGAAGTCTATGGCTACACCTTC; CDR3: CASSPGQREVYGYTF
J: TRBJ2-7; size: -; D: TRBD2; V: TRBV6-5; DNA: TGTGCCAGCAGTGAAGGGACTAGCTCCTACGAGCAGTACTTC; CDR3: CASSEGTSSYEQYF
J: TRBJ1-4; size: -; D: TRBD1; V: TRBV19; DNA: TGTGCCAGTAGGGTAAGGGACAGCGTTAATGAAAAACTGTTTTTT; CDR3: CASRVRDSVNEKLFF
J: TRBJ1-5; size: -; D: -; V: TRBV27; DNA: TGTGCCAGCAGTGACAGGTCCTATAGCAATCAGCCCCAGCATTTT; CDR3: CASSDRSYSNQPQHF
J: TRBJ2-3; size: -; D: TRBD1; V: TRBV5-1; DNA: TGCGCCAGCAGCTTGGGGGGACAGGGTGTGTTTACAGATACGCAGTATTTT; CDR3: CASSLGGQGVFTDTQYF
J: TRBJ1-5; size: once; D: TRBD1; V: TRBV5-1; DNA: TGCGCCAGCAGCAGGGACAGTCGGGGCAATCAGCCCCAGCATTTT; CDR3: CASSRDSRGNQPQHF
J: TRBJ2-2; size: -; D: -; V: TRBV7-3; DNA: TGTGCCAGCAGCTTAAGCAGGGTTGGCACCGGGGAGCTGTTTTTT; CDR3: CASSLSRVGTGELFF
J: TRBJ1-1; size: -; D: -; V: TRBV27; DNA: TGTGCCAGCAGGCGCAGCGGGCGGAACGCTGAAGCTTTCTTT; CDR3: CASRRSGRNAEAFF
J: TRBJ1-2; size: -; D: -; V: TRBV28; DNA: TGTGCCAGCATGTCAATCAACTATGGCTACACCTTC; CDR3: CASMSINYGYTF
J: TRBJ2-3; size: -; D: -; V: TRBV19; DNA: TGTGCCAGTAGTTCCCAGGGTGGAGGCACAGATACGCAGTATTTT; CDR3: CASSSQGGGTDTQYF
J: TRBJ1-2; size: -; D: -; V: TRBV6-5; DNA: TGTGCCAGCAGTTACGACCGGTACAGGGTAGGGTATGGCTACACCTTC; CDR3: CASSYDRYRVGYGYTF
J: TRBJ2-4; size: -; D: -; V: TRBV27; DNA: TGTGCCAGCAGTTTTGTTGTTGGAGGGAACATTCAGTACTTC; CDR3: CASSFVVGGNIQYF
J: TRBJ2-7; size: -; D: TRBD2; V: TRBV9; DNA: TGTGCCAGCAGCGGACTCAGCGGGAGGGCCGACGAGCAGTACTTC; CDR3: CASSGLSGRADEQYF
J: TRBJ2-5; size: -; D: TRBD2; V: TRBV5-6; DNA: TGTGCCAGCAGCTCGGGACTAGGGGTGATGGAGACCCAGTACTTC; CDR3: CASSSGLGVMETQYF
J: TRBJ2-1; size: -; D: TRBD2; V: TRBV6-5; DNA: TGTGCCAGCAGCGTAAGCGGGAGCTCCTACAATGAGCAGTTCTTC; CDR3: CASSVSGSSYNEQFF
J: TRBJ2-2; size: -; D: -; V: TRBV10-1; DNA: TGCGCCAGCAGTGAAAGGGCCGGGGAACTGTTTTTT; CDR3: CASSERAGELFF
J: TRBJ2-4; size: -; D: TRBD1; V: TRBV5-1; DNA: TGCGCCAGCAGCACAGGACAGGAAAACATTCAGTACTTC; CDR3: CASSTGQENIQYF
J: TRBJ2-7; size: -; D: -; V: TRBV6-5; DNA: TGTGCCAGCAGTCCGGGAGTAGACGAGCAGTACTTC; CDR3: CASSPGVDEQYF